This TCR beta chain was sequenced during a study of OX40 agonist ivuxolimab in advanced cancers. Overall study findings and caveats: Averaged across samples, CD8+ T cells carried more expanded clones than CD4+ did. There were also nonresponders showing low normalized T-cell clonal expansion.

This CDR3 spans 13 amino acids. Germline V lookup: CDR1 MNHEY, CDR2 SMNVEV (reference sequence). V lost 3 bases and J lost 0, with 6 bases in between. Assay: immunoSEQ multiplex PCR; the TCRdb copy retains only in-frame clones and omits some. The data contain tens of thousands of clones, 75% to 90% of them singletons. With regard to this clone: What it binds is not known.

The V and J genes are TRBV27 and TRBJ2-7; D could derive from TRBD1 or TRBD2 (5 bases each). The source material was CD4+ or CD8+ T cells sorted from blood, sampled in a trial of the OX40 agonist ivuxolimab. This clonotype originated in an adult with an advanced solid tumor such as melanoma, head and neck, liver or kidney cancer. For the CDR3, the DNA is TGTGCCAGCAGTTTGAGGGGCTCCTACGAGCAGTACGTC. Amino acids: CASSLRGSYEQYV.